This T cell receptor (beta chain) comes out of a study of T cells in Graves' hyperthyroidism and ophthalmopathy. The V end was cut by 4 bases, the J end by 1 base, with 7 bases between. The CDR3 covers 13 residues. Per germline, CDR1 ENHRY and CDR2 SYGVKD. TCR beta CDR3 sequences were amplified from RNA transcripts. With the HTBI primer set, the TCR CDR3 went through a first round of RT-PCR. Each CDR3 protein is one row after TCRdb ran MiXCR on the multiplex PCR reads. Altogether about 510,000 distinct CDR3 sequences are present, 46% being singletons, with the ten largest covering 35% to 50%. This chain connects TRBV10-3 to TRBJ2-5; D unresolved. This TCR came from an adult woman with Graves' disease, either hyperthyroidism or ophthalmopathy (not recorded which). Sequencing was performed on peripheral blood or thyroid tissue (not recorded which). CDR3 in amino acids: CAISGAPQETQYF. CDR3 DNA sequence: TGTGCCATCAGTGGGGCGCCCCAAGAGACCCAGTACTTC.